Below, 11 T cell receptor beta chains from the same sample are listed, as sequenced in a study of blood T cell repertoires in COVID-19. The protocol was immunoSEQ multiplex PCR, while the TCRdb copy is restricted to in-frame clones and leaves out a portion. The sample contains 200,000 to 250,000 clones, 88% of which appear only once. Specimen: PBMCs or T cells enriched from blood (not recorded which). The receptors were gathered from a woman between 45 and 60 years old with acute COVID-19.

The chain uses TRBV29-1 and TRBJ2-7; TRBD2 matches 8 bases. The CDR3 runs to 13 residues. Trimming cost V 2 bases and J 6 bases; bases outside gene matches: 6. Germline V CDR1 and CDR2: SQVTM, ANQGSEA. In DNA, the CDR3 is TGCAGCGTTGAATTAGCGGGAACGGCCGAGCAGTACTTC. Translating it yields CSVELAGTAEQYF.

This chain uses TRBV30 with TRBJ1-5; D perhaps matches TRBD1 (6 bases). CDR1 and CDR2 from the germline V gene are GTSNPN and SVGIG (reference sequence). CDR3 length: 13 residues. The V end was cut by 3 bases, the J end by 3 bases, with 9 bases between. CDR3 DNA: TGTGCCTGGAGCGGACAGATCAATCAGCCCCAGCATTTT. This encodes CAWSGQINQPQHF.

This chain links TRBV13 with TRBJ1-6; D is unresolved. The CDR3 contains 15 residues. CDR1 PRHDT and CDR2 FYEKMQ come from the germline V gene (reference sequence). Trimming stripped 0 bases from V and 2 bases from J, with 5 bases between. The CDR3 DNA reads TGTGCCAGCAGCTTAGGGGCCGCCTATAATTCACCCCTCCACTTT. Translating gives CASSLGAAYNSPLHF.

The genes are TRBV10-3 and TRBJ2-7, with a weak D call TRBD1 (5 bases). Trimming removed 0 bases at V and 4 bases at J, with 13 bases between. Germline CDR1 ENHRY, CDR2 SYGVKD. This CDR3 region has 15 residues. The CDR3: CAISESDQGRYEQYF. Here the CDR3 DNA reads TGTGCCATCAGTGAGTCCGACCAGGGAAGATACGAGCAGTACTTC.

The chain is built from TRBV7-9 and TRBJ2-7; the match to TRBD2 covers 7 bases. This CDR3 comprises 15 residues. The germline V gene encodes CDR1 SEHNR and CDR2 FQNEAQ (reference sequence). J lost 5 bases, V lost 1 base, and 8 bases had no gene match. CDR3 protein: CASSLVTSAFHEQYF. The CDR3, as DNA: TGTGCCAGCAGCTTAGTTACTAGCGCCTTCCACGAGCAGTACTTC. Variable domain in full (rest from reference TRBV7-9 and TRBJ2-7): DTGVSQNPRHKITKRGQNVTFRCDPISEHNRLYWYRQTLGQGPEFLTYFQNEAQLEKSRLLSDRFSAERPKGSFSTLEIQRTEQGDSAMYLCASSLVTSAFHEQYFGPGTRLTVT.

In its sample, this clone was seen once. The CDR3 DNA is TGCGCCAGCAGCCAGAGGGGGACAGGGGCCCAAGGTCCAAGGCTAGGGACCCAGTACTTC. This encodes CASSQRGTGAQGPRLGTQYF. The V and J genes are TRBV4-3 and TRBJ2-5, with 10 bases matching TRBD1. The germline V gene has CDR1 LGHNA and CDR2 YSLEER. The V gene end was trimmed by 3 bases and the J gene end by 7 bases; junction bases not matched to a gene: 23. The CDR3 totals 20 residues.

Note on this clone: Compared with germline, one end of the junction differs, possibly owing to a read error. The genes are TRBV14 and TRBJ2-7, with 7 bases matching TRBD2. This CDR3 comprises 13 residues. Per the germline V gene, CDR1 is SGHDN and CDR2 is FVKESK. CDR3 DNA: TGTGCCAGCAGCCAAGATGGAAGGGCGGGAGCCGTCTTC. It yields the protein CASSQDGRAGAVF.

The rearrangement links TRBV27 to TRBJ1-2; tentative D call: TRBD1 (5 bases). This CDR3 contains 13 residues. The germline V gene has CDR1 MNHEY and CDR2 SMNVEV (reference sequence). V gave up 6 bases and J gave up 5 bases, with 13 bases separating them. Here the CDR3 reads CASRPPGFYGYTF. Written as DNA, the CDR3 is TGTGCCAGCAGACCTCCAGGGTTTTATGGCTACACCTTC.

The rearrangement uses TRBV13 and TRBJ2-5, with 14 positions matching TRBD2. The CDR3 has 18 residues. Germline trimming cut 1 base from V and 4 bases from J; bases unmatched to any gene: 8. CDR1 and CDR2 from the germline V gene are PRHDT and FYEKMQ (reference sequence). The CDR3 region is CASSLETSGRAGGETQYF. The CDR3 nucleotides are TGTGCCAGCAGCTTAGAGACTAGCGGGAGGGCCGGGGGAGAGACCCAGTACTTC.

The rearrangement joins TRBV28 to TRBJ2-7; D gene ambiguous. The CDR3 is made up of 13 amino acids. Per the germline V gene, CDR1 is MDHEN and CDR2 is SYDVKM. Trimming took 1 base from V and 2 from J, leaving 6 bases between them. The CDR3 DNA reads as TGTGCCAGCAGTTTATCCACTGCCTACGAGCAGTACTTC. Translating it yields CASSLSTAYEQYF.

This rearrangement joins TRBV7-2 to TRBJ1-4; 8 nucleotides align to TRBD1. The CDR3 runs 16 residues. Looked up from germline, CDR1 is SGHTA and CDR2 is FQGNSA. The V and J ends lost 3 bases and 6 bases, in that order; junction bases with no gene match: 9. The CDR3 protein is CASSFSAGGADEKLFF. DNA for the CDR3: TGTGCCAGCAGCTTTTCCGCAGGGGGCGCAGATGAAAAACTGTTTTTT. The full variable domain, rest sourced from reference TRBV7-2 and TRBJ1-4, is GAGVSQSPSNKVTEKGKDVELRCDPISGHTALYWYRQSLGQGLEFLIYFQGNSAPDKSGLPSDRFSAERTGGSVSTLTIQRTQQEDSAVYLCASSFSAGGADEKLFFGSGTQLSVL.